The present T cell receptor beta chain was sequenced within a study of blood T cell repertoires in COVID-19 (dated by TCRdb to the early 2020s). Regarding the research as a whole: The collaborator samples originated in the United States, Italy and Spain and spanned the acute and convalescent phases of COVID-19. The prospective study material was composed of cDNA or gDNA derived from T cells, B-cell-depleted T cells, or PBMCs. Subjects who had been exposed to COVID-19, were actively infected with it, or had recovered from it provided the deeply sampled blood TCRbeta repertoires that made up the dataset. The repertoires were made available in a free public database intended to serve as a resource for research on the immune response to SARS-CoV-2. Samples were obtained from the ongoing ImmuneRACE study (first 160 participants) and from about 1,300 subjects provided by 6 global collaborators. Sample metadata almost always included a de-identified subject ID, COVID-19 status, age in years and sex. HLA class I and class II types, where available, came from metadata supplied by the sample provider rather than from assay-based typing. Paper-wide results and their limitations: The amount of clinical and demographic metadata varied by source and participant and was provided uncurated.

Comments on this clone: Its cognate antigen has yet to be identified. It has no much larger one-base neighbor in the sample; base qualities were not kept.

TCRbeta CDR3 regions were amplified from genomic DNA by means of the immunoSEQ Assay, a bias-controlled multiplex PCR. The authors' analysis ran thus. Within the assay, amplification of reference gene primers was used to estimate how many nucleated cells each sample contained. Sequence reads were collapsed and filtered to measure the absolute abundance of every unique TCRbeta CDR3 rearrangement. For each sample, productive Simpson clonality was calculated as the square root of Simpson's diversity index over productive rearrangements. Entries here come from immuneACCESS through TCRdb and include only in-frame sequences with V and J called. Some clones fail to appear in such tables; in the studies checked, an unresolved V gene covers under half of the shortfall, and the cause of the remainder is unknown. From that table come the V and J calls and clone size; the DNA was used to work out D and trimming. The sample yields around 270,000 clones; around 85% were counted once. The ten largest clones add up to 3.5% to 4.5% of the sample.

Participants in the prospective study were aged roughly 18 to 89 years, lived in 24 United States geographic areas, and enrolled through a virtual design. In the prospective study, cohorts were assigned on the basis of participant-reported clinical history obtained from a screening survey and a study questionnaire. Recovered participants in ImmuneRACE Cohort 3 were defined by two consecutive negative NP/OP PCR tests, clearance by a healthcare professional, or resolution of symptoms. In the prospective study, whole blood, serum and a nasopharyngeal or oropharyngeal swab were collected from each participant by mobile phlebotomists. Prospective study participants could optionally give additional blood draws and questionnaires over an approximately two-month period. Before DNA extraction, blood samples from the prospective study were shipped at room temperature or frozen. The TCR was taken from a woman in her 30s who had recovered from COVID-19. Sequenced: PBMCs or T cells enriched from blood (not recorded which).

The DNA sequence is given as TGTGCCAGTAGCCAAACGGTGAACACTGAAGCTTTCTTT. Translated, it gives CASSQTVNTEAFF. The rearranged chain carries TRBV19 and TRBJ1-1; the D gene assignment is ambiguous. Between the V and J ends, shortened by 6 bases and 0 bases respectively, the junction contains 8 bases. The CDR3 numbers 13 residues from cysteine through phenylalanine. The read is trimmed to its CDR3 DNA, 39 bases read in frame from base 1. CDR1 and CDR2 are read off the germline V gene (reference sequence) as LNHDA and SQIVND. The CDR3, completed at both ends by the reference TRBV19 and TRBJ1-1 genes, gives the full variable domain DGGITQSPKYLFRKEGQNVTLSCEQNLNHDAMYWYRQDPGQGLRLIYYSQIVNDFQKGDIAEGYSVSREKKESFPLTVTSAQKNPTAFYLCASSQTVNTEAFFGQGTRLTVV.